This note documents a single T cell receptor (beta chain) sequence. The antigen remains unidentified. The record originates from a study of T cells in tuberculosis. Method: immunoSEQ multiplex PCR; TCRdb's copy keeps in-frame clones and lacks some. The data contain some 41,000 clones, around 92% of them seen just once; the ten biggest clones take up 9% to 14%. Study-level points and caveats: The TCR-beta difference was not significant; alpha differences partly reflected length. Classification accuracy was around 85% (AUROC 0.7 to 0.9) with the GMM-specific repertoire.

Deletions cut 0 bases from V and 9 bases from J, with 12 bases between. CDR1 is LGHNA, CDR2 YSLEER, per germline. This CDR3 spans 14 amino acids. This clonotype was sampled from a donor aged 10 to 29 with latent tuberculosis or without tuberculosis infection. Some clones in this sample may be carry-over from other donors' samples. Sample: PBMCs. The chain is built from TRBV4-3 and TRBJ1-5; D may be TRBD1 (5 bases). CDR3 bases: TGCGCCAGCAGCCAAGATCAGGGTCTGGGGCCCCAGCATTTT. Its translation: CASSQDQGLGPQHF.